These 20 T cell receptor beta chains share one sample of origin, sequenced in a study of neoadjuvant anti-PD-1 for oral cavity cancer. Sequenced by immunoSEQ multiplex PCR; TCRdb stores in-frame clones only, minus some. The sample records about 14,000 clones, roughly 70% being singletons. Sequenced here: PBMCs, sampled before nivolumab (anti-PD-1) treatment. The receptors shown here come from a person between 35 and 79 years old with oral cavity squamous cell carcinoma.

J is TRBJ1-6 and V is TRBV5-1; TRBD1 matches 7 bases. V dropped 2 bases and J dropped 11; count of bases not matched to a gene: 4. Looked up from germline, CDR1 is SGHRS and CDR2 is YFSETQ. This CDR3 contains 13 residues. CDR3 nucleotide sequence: TGCGCCAGCAGCTTACGACAGGGACCACCCCTCCACTTT. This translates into CASSLRQGPPLHF.

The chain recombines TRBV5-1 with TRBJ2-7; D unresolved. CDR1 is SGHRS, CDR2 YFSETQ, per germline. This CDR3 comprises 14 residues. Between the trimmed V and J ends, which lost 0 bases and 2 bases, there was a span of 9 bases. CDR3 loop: CASSLVVSPYEQYF. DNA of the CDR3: TGCGCCAGCAGCTTGGTGGTCAGCCCCTACGAGCAGTACTTC.

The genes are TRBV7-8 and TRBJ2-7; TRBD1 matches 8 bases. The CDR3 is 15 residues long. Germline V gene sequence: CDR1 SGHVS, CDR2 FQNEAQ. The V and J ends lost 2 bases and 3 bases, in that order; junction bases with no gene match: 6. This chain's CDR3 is CASSLQGAVGYEQYF. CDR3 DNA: TGTGCCAGCAGCTTACAGGGGGCTGTGGGCTACGAGCAGTACTTC.

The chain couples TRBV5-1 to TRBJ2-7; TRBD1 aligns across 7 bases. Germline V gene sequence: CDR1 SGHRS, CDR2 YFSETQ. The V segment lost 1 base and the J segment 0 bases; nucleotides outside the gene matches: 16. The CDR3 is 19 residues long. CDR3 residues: CASSLTPSAKTGISYEQYF. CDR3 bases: TGCGCCAGCAGCTTGACCCCCTCTGCCAAGACAGGGATCTCCTACGAGCAGTACTTC. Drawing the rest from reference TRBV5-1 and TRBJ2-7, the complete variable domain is KAGVTQTPRYLIKTRGQQVTLSCSPISGHRSVSWYQQTPGQGLQFLFEYFSETQRNKGNFPGRFSGRQFSNSRSEMNVSTLELGDSALYLCASSLTPSAKTGISYEQYFGPGTRLTVT.

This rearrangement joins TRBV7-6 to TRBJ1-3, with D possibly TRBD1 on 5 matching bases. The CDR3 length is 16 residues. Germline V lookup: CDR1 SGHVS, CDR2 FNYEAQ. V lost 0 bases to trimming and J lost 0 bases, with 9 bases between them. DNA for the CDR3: TGTGCCAGCAGCTTAGCGCCGGGGGGCTCTGGAAACACCATATATTTT. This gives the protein CASSLAPGGSGNTIYF.

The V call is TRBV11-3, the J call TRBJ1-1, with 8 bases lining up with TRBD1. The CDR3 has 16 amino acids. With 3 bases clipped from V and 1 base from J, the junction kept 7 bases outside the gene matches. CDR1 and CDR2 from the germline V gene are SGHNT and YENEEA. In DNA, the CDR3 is TGTGCCAGCAGCTTCAACAGGGGGACAACGAACACTGAAGCTTTCTTT. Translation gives CASSFNRGTTNTEAFF.

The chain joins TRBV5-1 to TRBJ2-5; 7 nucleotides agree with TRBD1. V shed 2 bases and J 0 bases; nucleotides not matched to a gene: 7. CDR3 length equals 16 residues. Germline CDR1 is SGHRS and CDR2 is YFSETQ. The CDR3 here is CASSLNYRGNQETQYF. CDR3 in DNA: TGCGCCAGCAGCTTAAACTACAGGGGAAACCAAGAGACCCAGTACTTC.

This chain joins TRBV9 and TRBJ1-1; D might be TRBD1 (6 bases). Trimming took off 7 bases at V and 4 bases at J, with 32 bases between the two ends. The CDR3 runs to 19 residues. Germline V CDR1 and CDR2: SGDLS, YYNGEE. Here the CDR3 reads CASSLTGARGEGVGTEAFF. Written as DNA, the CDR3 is TGTGCCAGCTCCTTAACTGGGGCCAGGGGTGAAGGAGTAGGCACTGAAGCTTTCTTT.

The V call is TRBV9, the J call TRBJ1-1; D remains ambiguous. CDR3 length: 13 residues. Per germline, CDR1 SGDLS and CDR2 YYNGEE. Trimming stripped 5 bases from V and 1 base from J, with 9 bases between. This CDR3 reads CASSDVRNTEAFF. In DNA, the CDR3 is TGTGCCAGCAGTGATGTCCGGAACACTGAAGCTTTCTTT.

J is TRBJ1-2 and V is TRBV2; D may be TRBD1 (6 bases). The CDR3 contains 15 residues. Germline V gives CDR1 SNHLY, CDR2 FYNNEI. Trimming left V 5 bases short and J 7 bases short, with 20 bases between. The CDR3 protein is CASSQTGTRGGGYTF. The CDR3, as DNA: TGTGCCAGCAGTCAGACCGGGACAAGGGGCGGTGGCTACACCTTC. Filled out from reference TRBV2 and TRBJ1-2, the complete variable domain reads EPEVTQTPSHQVTQMGQEVILRCVPISNHLYFYWYRQILGQKVEFLVSFYNNEISEKSEIFDDQFSVERPDGSNFTLKIRSTKLEDSAMYFCASSQTGTRGGGYTFGSGTRLTVV.

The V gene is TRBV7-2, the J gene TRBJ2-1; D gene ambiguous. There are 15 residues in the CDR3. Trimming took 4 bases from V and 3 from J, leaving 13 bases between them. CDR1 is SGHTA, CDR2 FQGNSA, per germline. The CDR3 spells CASSYPTTFYNEQFF. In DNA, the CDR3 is TGTGCCAGCAGCTACCCTACAACCTTCTACAATGAGCAGTTCTTC.

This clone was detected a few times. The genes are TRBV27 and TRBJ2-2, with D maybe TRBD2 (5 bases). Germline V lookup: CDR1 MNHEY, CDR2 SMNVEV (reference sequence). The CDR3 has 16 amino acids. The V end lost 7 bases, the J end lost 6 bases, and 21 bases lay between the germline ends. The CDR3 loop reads CASKRESVRRAGELFF. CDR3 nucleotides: TGTGCCAGCAAGAGGGAGAGCGTTAGACGGGCCGGGGAGCTGTTTTTT.

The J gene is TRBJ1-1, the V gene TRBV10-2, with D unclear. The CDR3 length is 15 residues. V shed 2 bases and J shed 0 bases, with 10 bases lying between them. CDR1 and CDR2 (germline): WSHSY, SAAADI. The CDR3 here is CASSEIGSLNTEAFF. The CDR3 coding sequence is TGCGCCAGCAGTGAGATAGGCAGCTTGAACACTGAAGCTTTCTTT.

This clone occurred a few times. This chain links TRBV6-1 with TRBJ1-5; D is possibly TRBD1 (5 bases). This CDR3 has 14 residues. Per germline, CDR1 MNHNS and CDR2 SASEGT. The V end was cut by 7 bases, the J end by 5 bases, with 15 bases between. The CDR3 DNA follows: TGTGCCAGCACTTACGGGACGGTGGATCAGCCCCAGCATTTT. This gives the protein CASTYGTVDQPQHF.

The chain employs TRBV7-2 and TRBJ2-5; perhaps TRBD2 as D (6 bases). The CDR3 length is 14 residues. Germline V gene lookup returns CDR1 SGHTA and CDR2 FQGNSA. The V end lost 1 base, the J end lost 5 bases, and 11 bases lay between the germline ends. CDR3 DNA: TGTGCCAGCAGCTTAGGGGGGGTCGGGGAGACCCAGTACTTC. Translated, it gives CASSLGGVGETQYF.

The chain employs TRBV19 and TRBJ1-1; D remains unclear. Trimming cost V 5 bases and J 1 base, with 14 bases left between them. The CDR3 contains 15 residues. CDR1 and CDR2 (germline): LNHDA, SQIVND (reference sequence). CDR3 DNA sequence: TGTGCCAGTAGTCCAGGATTGAGGCGGAACACTGAAGCTTTCTTT. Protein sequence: CASSPGLRRNTEAFF.

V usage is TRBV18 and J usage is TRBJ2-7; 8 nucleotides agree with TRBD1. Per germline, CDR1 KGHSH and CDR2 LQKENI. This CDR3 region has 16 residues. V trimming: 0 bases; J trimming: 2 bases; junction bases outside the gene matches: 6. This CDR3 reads CASSPPRQGRTYEQYF. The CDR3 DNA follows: TGTGCCAGCTCACCACCCCGACAGGGGCGTACCTACGAGCAGTACTTC.

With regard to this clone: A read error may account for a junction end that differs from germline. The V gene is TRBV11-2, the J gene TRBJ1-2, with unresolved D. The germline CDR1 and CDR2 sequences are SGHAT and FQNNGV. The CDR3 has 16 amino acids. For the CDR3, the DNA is TGTGCCAGCACCTTAGGGATGGGGATGTCGTTCGGGGGCTACACCTTC. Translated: CASTLGMGMSFGGYTF.

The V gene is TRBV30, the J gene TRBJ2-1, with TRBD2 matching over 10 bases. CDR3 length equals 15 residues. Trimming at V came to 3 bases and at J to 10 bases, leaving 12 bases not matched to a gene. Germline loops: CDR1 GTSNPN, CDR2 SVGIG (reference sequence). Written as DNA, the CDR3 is TGTGCCTGGAGGATTGGGACTAGCGAGAGGGGGGAGCAGTTCTTC. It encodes CAWRIGTSERGEQFF.

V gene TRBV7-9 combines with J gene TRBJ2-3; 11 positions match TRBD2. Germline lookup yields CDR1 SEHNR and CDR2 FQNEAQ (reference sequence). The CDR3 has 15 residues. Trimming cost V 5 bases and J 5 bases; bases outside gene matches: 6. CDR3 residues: CASSVSGGAIDTQYF. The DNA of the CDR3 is TGTGCCAGCAGCGTTAGCGGGGGGGCCATAGATACGCAGTATTTT.